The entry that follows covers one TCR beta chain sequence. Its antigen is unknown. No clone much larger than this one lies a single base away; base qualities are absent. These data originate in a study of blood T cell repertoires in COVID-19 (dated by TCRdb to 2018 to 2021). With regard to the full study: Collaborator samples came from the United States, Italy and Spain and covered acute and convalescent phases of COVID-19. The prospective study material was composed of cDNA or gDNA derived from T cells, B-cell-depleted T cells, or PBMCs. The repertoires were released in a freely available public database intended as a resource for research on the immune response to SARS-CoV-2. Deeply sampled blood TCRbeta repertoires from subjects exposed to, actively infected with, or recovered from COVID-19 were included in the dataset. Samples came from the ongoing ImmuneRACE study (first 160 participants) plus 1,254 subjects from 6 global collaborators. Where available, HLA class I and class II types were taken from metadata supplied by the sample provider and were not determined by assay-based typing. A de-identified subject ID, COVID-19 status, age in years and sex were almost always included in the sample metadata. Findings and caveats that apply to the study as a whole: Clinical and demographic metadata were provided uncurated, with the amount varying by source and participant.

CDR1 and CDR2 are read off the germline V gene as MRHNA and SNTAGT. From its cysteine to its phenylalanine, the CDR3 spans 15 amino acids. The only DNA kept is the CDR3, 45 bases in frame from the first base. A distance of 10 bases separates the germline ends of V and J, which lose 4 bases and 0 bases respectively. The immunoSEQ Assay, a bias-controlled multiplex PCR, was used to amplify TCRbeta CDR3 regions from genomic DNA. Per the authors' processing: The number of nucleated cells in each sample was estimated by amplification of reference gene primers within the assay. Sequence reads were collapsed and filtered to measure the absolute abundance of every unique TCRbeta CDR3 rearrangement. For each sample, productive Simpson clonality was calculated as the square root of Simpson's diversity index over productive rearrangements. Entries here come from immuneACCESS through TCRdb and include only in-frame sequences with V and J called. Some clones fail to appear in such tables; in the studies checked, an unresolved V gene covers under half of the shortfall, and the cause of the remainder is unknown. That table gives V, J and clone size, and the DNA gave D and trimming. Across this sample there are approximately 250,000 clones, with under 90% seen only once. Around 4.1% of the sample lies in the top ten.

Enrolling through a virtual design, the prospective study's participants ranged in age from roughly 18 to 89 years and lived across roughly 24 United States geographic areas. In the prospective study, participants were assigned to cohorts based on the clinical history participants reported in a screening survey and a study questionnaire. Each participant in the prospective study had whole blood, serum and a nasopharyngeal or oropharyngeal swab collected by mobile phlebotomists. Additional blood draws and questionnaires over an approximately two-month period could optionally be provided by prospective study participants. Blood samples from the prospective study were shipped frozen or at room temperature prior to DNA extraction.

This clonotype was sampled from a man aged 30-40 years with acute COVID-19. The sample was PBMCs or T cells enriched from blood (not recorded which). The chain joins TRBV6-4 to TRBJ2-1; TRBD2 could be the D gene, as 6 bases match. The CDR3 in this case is CASSAQAGSYNEQFF. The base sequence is TGTGCCAGCAGTGCTCAAGCGGGCTCCTACAATGAGCAGTTCTTC.